A selection of T cell receptor beta chains follows, all from one sample in a study of blood T cell repertoires in COVID-19. Only in-frame clones appear in the TCRdb table, and some are missing; sequencing was by immunoSEQ multiplex PCR. Of around 170,000 clones listed, 70% to 90% were seen once; the top ten hold 1.5% to 2%. Sequencing was performed on peripheral blood. The receptors here all came from a young man who had recovered from COVID-19. CDR3s include the opening cysteine and the closing phenylalanine or tryptophan. D genes are given only for firm matches. Clone size, where shown, is once, few, many, or a class for clones that have expanded.

v_call	d_call	clone_size	j_call	cdr3_aa	cdr3_nt
TRBV10-2	TRBD1	.	TRBJ1-1	CASSDGQGAEAFF	TGCGCCAGCAGTGATGGACAGGGGGCTGAAGCTTTCTTT
TRBV3-1/TRBV3-2	.	few	TRBJ2-5	CASSQVENRERSETQYF	TGTGCCAGCAGCCAAGTGGAGAATAGGGAGAGGTCGGAGACCCAGTACTTC
TRBV13	TRBD2	.	TRBJ2-1	CASSLASSGTNKFF	TGTGCCAGCAGCTTAGCGAGTAGCGGGACGAATAAGTTCTTC
TRBV2	TRBD1	.	TRBJ2-5	CASTGDRGQETQYF	TGTGCCAGCACTGGGGACAGGGGCCAAGAGACCCAGTACTTC
TRBV10-3	.	.	TRBJ1-1	CAWECTEAFF	TGTGCCTGGGAGTGCACTGAAGCTTTCTTT
TRBV4-2	.	.	TRBJ2-2	CASSQDRATGELFF	TGTGCCAGCAGCCAAGACAGGGCTACCGGGGAGCTGTTTTTT
TRBV19	.	.	TRBJ2-7	CASSIGPRGGPDEQYF	TGTGCCAGTAGTATAGGTCCACGAGGGGGTCCCGACGAGCAGTACTTC
TRBV30	TRBD1	.	TRBJ1-1	CAWRYTPQTGRKGEAFF	TGTGCCTGGAGGTATACTCCCCAGACAGGGAGGAAGGGTGAAGCTTTCTTT
TRBV7-9	TRBD2	.	TRBJ2-3	CASSTTTSGRGDTQYF	TGTGCCAGCAGCACCACGACTAGCGGGAGGGGAGATACGCAGTATTTT
TRBV18	.	.	TRBJ1-1	CASSPPGVSTEAFF	TGTGCCAGCTCACCACCCGGGGTGAGCACTGAAGCTTTCTTT
TRBV9	.	.	TRBJ1-2	CASSVDPATAGYTF	TGTGCCAGCAGCGTAGACCCCGCGACAGCTGGCTACACCTTC
TRBV5-6	.	.	TRBJ2-2	CASSLIVTGELFF	TGTGCCAGCAGCTTAATAGTCACCGGGGAGCTGTTTTTT
TRBV6-2/TRBV6-3	TRBD2	.	TRBJ2-1	CASTPGTSGIDEQFF	TGTGCCAGCACCCCCGGGACTAGCGGGATCGATGAGCAGTTCTTC
TRBV28	TRBD2	.	TRBJ2-1	CASTHGGEGRNEQFF	TGTGCCAGCACCCACGGGGGGGAGGGCCGCAATGAGCAGTTCTTC
TRBV4-2	.	once	TRBJ1-2	CASSQDWAGLSGYTF	TGTGCCAGCAGCCAAGATTGGGCAGGTCTGAGTGGCTACACCTTC
TRBV6-2/TRBV6-3	.	.	TRBJ1-1	CASSPYRDAAEAFF	TGTGCCAGCAGTCCATACAGGGACGCCGCTGAAGCTTTCTTT
TRBV9	TRBD2	once	TRBJ2-3	CASSVRTSAYSTDTQYF	TGTGCCAGCAGCGTCCGTACTAGCGCTTATTCCACAGATACGCAGTATTTT
TRBV29-1	.	.	TRBJ1-1	CSVAPTQGLFTEAFF	TGCAGCGTCGCCCCAACCCAGGGGCTTTTCACTGAAGCTTTCTTT
TRBV4-2	TRBD2	.	TRBJ2-7	CASSQGAGAYEQYF	TGTGCCAGCAGCCAAGGAGCGGGGGCCTACGAGCAGTACTTC
TRBV28	.	.	TRBJ1-2	CASRPGKQGLGGYTF	TGTGCCAGCAGGCCTGGGAAACAGGGACTAGGGGGCTACACCTTC
TRBV5-4	TRBD2	.	TRBJ2-5	CASAGGGAVRSQETQYF	TGTGCCAGCGCGGGGGGCGGGGCCGTCCGAAGCCAAGAGACCCAGTACTTC
TRBV9	TRBD1	.	TRBJ1-4	CASSASGTGREKLFF	TGTGCCAGCAGCGCATCCGGGACAGGACGCGAAAAACTGTTTTTT
TRBV25-1	TRBD1	.	TRBJ1-1	CASSRDRGSEAFF	TGTGCCAGCAGTCGGGACAGGGGGTCTGAAGCTTTCTTT
TRBV7-2	.	.	TRBJ2-5	CASSPSGGRETQYF	TGTGCCAGCAGCCCCTCGGGTGGGAGAGAGACCCAGTACTTC
TRBV9	TRBD1	once	TRBJ2-1	CASSVSGQGYNEQFF	TGTGCCAGCAGCGTATCGGGACAGGGATACAATGAGCAGTTCTTC
TRBV7-9	TRBD1	.	TRBJ1-4	CASSFGQANEKLFF	TGTGCCAGCAGCTTTGGACAGGCTAATGAAAAACTGTTTTTT
TRBV2	.	.	TRBJ1-1	CASSSETNTEAFF	TGTGCCAGCAGTTCGGAGACGAACACTGAAGCTTTCTTT
TRBV28	TRBD2	few	TRBJ2-1	CASSPGTSGRHNRYGEQFF	TGTGCCAGCAGTCCAGGGACTAGCGGGAGGCACAACAGATACGGTGAGCAGTTCTTC
TRBV5-1	.	.	TRBJ1-1	CASSPLMNTEAFF	TGCGCCAGCAGCCCCCTAATGAACACTGAAGCTTTCTTT
TRBV24-1	TRBD1	once	TRBJ2-2	CATSDVPRTGSTGELFF	TGTGCCACCAGTGACGTCCCCCGGACAGGGTCGACCGGGGAGCTGTTTTTT
TRBV2	TRBD1	.	TRBJ1-2	CASRKGTGGGGYTF	TGTGCCAGCAGGAAAGGGACAGGGGGCGGCGGCTACACCTTC
TRBV6-2/TRBV6-3	.	.	TRBJ1-2	CASSYSRTATAYTF	TGTGCCAGCAGTTACTCGCGGACAGCAACGGCCTACACCTTC
TRBV5-1	.	once	TRBJ1-2	CASSTGYGYTF	TGCGCCAGCAGCACAGGCTATGGCTACACCTTC
TRBV28	.	.	TRBJ1-2	CASNTGGNGYTF	TGTGCCAGCAATACGGGGGGGAATGGCTACACCTTC
TRBV24-1	TRBD1	.	TRBJ2-7	CATSPTGIPYEQYF	TGTGCCACCAGTCCGACAGGGATCCCCTACGAGCAGTACTTC
TRBV4-3	TRBD1	.	TRBJ1-2	CASSRDPQGANYGYTF	TGCGCCAGCAGCCGAGATCCACAGGGGGCGAACTATGGCTACACCTTC
TRBV11-2	.	once	TRBJ1-2	CASSFYPEANYGYTF	TGTGCCAGCAGCTTCTACCCCGAAGCTAACTATGGCTACACCTTC
TRBV7-9	TRBD1	.	TRBJ2-7	CASSFSGTESEQYF	TGTGCCAGCAGCTTTTCCGGGACAGAGTCCGAGCAGTACTTC